A single sample is the source of the 2 T cell receptor beta chains below, sequenced in a study of T cell changes during pregnancy in multiple sclerosis. The assay was immunoSEQ multiplex PCR, and TCRdb's table has in-frame clones only and misses some. Among approximately 39,000 clones listed, over 80% were seen once. Material for sequencing was PBMCs (not recorded whether the cells were cultured). All receptors come from a female donor with multiple sclerosis, enrolled in a pregnancy study.

The chain couples TRBV5-1 to TRBJ1-2, with D unclear. V was trimmed by 4 bases and J by 4 bases, leaving 17 bases between them. From germline, CDR1 is SGHRS and CDR2 YFSETQ. CDR3 length: 15 amino acids. The CDR3 spells CASSPNSMDRYGYTF. The CDR3 nucleotides read TGCGCCAGCAGCCCTAACTCCATGGATCGCTATGGCTACACCTTC.

V gene TRBV30 combines with J gene TRBJ1-2; D possibly corresponds to TRBD1 (5 bases). The CDR3 is 14 amino acids. Trimming pared 2 bases from V and 6 bases from J, leaving 16 bases between. Germline CDR1 GTSNPN, CDR2 SVGIG (reference sequence). The CDR3 DNA follows: TGTGCCTGGAGTCCTAAACGTCTGGGGGATGGCTACACCTTC. Protein product: CAWSPKRLGDGYTF. The variable domain in full, with the rest retrieved from reference TRBV30 and TRBJ1-2, is SQTIHQWPATLVQPVGSPLSLECTVEGTSNPNLYWYRQAAGRGLQLLFYSVGIGQISSEVPQNLSASRPQDRQFILSSKKLLLSDSGFYLCAWSPKRLGDGYTFGSGTRLTVV.